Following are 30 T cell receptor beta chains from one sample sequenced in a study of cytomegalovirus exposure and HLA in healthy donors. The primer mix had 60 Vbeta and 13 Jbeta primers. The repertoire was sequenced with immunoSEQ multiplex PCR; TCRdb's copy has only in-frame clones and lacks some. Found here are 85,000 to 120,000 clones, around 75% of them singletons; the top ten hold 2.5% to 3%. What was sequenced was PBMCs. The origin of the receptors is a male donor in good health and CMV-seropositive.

The CDR3 DNA sequence: TGTGCCAGCAGCTCCGACACCTACGAGCAGTACTTC. Translation gives CASSSDTYEQYF. The chain has TRBV7-6 and TRBJ2-7; D is unclear. The V gene's germline CDR1 is SGHVS and CDR2 FNYEAQ. V lost 4 bases and J lost 2, with 6 bases in between. This CDR3 comprises 12 residues.

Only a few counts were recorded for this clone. The chain's CDR3 is CASSHGGGQRTMNTEAFF. The CDR3 nucleotides are TGTGCCAGCAGCCATGGAGGGGGACAGCGGACAATGAACACTGAAGCTTTCTTT. The chain links TRBV5-4 to TRBJ1-1, with 7 bases that match TRBD1. Germline V gene data show CDR1 as SGHNT and CDR2 as YYREEE (reference sequence). This CDR3 has 18 residues. V lost 4 bases, J lost 0 bases, and 15 bases stayed unmatched.

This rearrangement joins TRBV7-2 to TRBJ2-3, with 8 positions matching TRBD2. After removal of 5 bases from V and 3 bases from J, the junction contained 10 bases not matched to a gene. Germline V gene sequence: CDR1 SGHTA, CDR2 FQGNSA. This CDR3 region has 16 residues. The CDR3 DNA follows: TGTGCCAGCAGCGAAACCGGGACTAGAGGAACAGATACGCAGTATTTT. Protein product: CASSETGTRGTDTQYF.

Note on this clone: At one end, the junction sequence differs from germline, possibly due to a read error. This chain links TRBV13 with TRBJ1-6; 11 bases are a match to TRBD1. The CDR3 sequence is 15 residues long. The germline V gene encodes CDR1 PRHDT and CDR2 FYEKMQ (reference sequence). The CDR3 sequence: CASSLGTGGRSPLNF. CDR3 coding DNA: TGTGCCAGCAGCCTCGGGACAGGGGGTCGATCACCCCTCAACTTT.

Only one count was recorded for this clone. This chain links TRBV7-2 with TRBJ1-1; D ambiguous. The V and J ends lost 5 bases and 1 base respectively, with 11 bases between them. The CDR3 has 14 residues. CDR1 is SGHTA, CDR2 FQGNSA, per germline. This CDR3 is CASSIEGGNTEAFF. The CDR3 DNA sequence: TGTGCCAGCAGCATTGAAGGAGGGAACACTGAAGCTTTCTTT.

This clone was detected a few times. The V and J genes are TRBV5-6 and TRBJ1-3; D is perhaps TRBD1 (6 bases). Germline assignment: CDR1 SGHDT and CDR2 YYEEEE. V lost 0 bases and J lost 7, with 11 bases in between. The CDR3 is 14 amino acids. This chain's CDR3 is CASSLALGANTIYF. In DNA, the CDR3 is TGTGCCAGCAGCTTGGCCTTGGGGGCGAACACCATATATTTT.

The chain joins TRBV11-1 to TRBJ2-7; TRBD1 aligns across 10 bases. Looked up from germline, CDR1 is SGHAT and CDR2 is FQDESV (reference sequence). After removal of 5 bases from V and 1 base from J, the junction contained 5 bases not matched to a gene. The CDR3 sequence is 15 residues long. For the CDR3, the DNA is TGTGCCAGCAGCACCCGACAGGGGGCTTCCTACGAGCAGTACTTC. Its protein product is CASSTRQGASYEQYF. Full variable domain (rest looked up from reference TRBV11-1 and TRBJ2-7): EAEVAQSPRYKITEKSQAVAFWCDPISGHATLYWYRQILGQGPELLVQFQDESVVDDSQLPKDRFSAERLKGVDSTLKIQPAELGDSAMYLCASSTRQGASYEQYFGPGTRLTVT.

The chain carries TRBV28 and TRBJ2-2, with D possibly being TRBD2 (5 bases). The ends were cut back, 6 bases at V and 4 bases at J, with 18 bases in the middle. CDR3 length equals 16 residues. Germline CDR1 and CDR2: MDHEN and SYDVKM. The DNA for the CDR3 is TGTGCCAGCAGACTATATTCTAGCTGGAGCACCGGGGAGCTGTTTTTT. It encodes CASRLYSSWSTGELFF.

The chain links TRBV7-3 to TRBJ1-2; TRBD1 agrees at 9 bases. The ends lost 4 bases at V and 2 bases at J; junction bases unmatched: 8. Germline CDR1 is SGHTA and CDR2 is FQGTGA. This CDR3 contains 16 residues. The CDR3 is CASSSAAGTGNYGYTF. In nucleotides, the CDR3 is TGTGCCAGCAGCTCAGCTGCCGGGACAGGGAACTATGGCTACACCTTC.

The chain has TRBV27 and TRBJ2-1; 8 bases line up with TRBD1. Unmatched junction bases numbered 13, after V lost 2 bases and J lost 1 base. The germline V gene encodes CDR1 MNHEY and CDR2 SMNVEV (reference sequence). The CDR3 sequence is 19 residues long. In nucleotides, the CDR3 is TGTGCCAGCAGTTTACTCTCCTCCCATTGGACAGGGTCCTACAATGAGCAGTTCTTC. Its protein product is CASSLLSSHWTGSYNEQFF.

The CDR3 DNA sequence: TGTGCCAGCAGTCCAGGGGGCCTTTTCAATGAGCAGTTCTTC. Translation: CASSPGGLFNEQFF. The rearrangement joins TRBV27 to TRBJ2-1; 8 bases are shared with TRBD1. Per the germline V gene, CDR1 is MNHEY and CDR2 is SMNVEV (reference sequence). V trimming: 5 bases; J trimming: 6 bases; junction bases outside the gene matches: 6. CDR3 length: 14 amino acids.

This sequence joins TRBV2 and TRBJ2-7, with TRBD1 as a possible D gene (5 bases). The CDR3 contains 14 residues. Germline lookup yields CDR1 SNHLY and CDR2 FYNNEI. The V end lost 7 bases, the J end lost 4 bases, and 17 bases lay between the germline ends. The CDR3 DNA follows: TGTGCCAGCACCGAAGGGGCAGTAGCTTACGAGCAGTACTTC. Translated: CASTEGAVAYEQYF.

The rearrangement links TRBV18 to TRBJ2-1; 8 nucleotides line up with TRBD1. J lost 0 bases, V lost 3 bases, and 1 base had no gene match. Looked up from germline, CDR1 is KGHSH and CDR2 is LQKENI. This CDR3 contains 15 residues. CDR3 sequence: CASSPDRASYNEQFF. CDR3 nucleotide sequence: TGTGCCAGCTCACCGGACAGGGCCTCCTACAATGAGCAGTTCTTC.

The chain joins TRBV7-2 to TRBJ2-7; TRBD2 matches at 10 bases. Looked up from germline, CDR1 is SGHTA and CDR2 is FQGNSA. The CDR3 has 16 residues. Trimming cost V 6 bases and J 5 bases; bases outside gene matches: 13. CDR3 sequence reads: CASSLNRAGGPHEQYF. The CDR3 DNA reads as TGTGCCAGCAGTTTGAACCGAGCGGGAGGGCCGCACGAGCAGTACTTC.

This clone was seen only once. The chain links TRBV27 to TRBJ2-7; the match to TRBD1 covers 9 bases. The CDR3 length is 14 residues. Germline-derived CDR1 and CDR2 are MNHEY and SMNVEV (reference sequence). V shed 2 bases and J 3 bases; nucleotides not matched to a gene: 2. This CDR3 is CASSLGQGRYEQYF. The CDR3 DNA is TGTGCCAGCAGTTTAGGACAGGGGCGCTACGAGCAGTACTTC.

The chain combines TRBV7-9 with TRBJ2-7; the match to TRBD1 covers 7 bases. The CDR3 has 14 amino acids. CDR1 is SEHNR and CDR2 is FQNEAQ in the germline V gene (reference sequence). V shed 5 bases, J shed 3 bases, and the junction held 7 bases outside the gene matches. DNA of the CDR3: TGTGCCAGCAGCAACCCGGGACAGAGCTACGAGCAGTACTTC. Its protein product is CASSNPGQSYEQYF.

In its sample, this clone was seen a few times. In DNA form, the CDR3 reads TGTGCCAGCAGCGTCCGGTTATCTTACAATGAGCAGTTCTTC. Translated: CASSVRLSYNEQFF. V gene TRBV5-6 combines with J gene TRBJ2-1, with no clear D. The germline V and J ends were trimmed by 4 bases and 4 bases, with 12 bases remaining between them. This CDR3 is 14 amino acids long. CDR1 and CDR2 from the germline V gene are SGHDT and YYEEEE.

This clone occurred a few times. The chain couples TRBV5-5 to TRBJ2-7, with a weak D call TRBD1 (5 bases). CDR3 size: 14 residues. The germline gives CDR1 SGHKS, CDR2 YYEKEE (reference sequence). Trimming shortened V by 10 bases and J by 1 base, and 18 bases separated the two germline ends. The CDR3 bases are TGTGCCTCCCGTACAGGCCCCATTTCCTACGAGCAGTACTTC. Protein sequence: CASRTGPISYEQYF.

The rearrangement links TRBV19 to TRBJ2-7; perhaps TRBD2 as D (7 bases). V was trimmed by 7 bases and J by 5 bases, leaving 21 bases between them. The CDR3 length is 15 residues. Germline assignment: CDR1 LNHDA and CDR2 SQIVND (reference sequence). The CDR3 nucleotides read TGTGCCAGTAAGAGGACCGCGGGGGCGCTGGACGAGCAGTACTTC. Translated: CASKRTAGALDEQYF.

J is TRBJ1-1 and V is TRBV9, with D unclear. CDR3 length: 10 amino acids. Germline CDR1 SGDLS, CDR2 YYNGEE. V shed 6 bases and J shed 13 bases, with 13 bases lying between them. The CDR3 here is CASKDGVFFF. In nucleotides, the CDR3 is TGTGCCAGCAAGGACGGGGTCTTTTTCTTT.

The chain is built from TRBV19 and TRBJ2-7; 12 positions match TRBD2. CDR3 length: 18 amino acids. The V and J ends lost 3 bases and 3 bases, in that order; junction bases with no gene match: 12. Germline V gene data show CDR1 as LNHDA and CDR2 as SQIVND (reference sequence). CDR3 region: CASSMEELAGGEDYEQYF. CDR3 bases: TGTGCCAGTAGTATGGAGGAACTAGCGGGGGGAGAGGACTACGAGCAGTACTTC. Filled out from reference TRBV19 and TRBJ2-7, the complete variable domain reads DGGITQSPKYLFRKEGQNVTLSCEQNLNHDAMYWYRQDPGQGLRLIYYSQIVNDFQKGDIAEGYSVSREKKESFPLTVTSAQKNPTAFYLCASSMEELAGGEDYEQYFGPGTRLTVT.

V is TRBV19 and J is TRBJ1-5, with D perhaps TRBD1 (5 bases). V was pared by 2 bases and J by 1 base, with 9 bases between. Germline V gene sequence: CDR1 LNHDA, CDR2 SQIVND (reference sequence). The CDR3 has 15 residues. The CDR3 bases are TGTGCCAGTAGTATATGGGGCGGAAGCAATCAGCCCCAGCATTTT. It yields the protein CASSIWGGSNQPQHF. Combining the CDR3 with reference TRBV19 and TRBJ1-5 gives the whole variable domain DGGITQSPKYLFRKEGQNVTLSCEQNLNHDAMYWYRQDPGQGLRLIYYSQIVNDFQKGDIAEGYSVSREKKESFPLTVTSAQKNPTAFYLCASSIWGGSNQPQHFGDGTRLSIL.

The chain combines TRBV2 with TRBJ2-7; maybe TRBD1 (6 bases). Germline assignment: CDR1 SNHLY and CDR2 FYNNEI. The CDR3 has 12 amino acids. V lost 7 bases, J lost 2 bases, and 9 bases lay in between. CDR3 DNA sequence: TGTGCCAGCACGGCAGGGGCCTACGAGCAGTACTTC. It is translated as CASTAGAYEQYF.

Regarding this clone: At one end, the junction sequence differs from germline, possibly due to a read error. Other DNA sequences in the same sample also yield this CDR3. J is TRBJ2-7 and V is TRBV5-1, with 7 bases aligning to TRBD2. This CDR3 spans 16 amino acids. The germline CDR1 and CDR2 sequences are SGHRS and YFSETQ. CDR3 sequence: CASSWGVRDYPTEQYF. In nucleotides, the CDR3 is TGCGCCAGCAGCTGGGGGGTCAGGGACTATCCTACCGAGCAGTATTTC.

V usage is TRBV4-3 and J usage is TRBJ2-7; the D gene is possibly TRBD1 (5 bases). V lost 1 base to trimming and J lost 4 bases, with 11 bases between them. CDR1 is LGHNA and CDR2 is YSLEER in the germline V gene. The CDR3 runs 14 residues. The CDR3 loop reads CASSQGTSTYEQYF. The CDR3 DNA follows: TGCGCCAGCAGCCAAGGGACATCTACTTACGAGCAGTACTTC.

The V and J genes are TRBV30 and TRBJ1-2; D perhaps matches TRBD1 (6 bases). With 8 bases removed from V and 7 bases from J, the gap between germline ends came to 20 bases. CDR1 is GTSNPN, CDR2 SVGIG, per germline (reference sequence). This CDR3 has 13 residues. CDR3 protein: CAAARQARGGYTF. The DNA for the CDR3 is TGTGCCGCCGCGAGACAGGCCAGGGGTGGCTACACCTTC. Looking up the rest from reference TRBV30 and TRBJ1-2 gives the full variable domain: SQTIHQWPATLVQPVGSPLSLECTVEGTSNPNLYWYRQAAGRGLQLLFYSVGIGQISSEVPQNLSASRPQDRQFILSSKKLLLSDSGFYLCAAARQARGGYTFGSGTRLTVV.

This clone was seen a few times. The CDR3 is CASSGETSGSYEQYF. CDR3 DNA sequence: TGTGCCAGCAGTGGAGAGACTAGCGGCTCCTACGAGCAGTACTTC. J is TRBJ2-7 and V is TRBV6-6; 9 nucleotides match TRBD2. Germline V lookup: CDR1 MNHNY, CDR2 SVGAGI (reference sequence). V shed 5 bases and J 0 bases; nucleotides not matched to a gene: 5. This CDR3 has 15 amino acids.

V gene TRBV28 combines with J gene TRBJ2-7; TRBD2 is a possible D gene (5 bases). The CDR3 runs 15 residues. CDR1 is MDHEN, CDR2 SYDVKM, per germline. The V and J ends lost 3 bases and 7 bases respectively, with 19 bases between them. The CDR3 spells CASSFEGRASLEQYF. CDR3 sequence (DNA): TGTGCCAGCAGTTTTGAGGGAAGGGCCTCTTTAGAGCAGTACTTC.

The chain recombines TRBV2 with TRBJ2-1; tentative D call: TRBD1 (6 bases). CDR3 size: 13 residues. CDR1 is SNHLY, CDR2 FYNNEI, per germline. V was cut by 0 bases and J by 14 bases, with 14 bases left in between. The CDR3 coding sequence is TGTGCCAGCAGTGAAGCTGGTAGGGGACACGAGTTCTTC. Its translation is CASSEAGRGHEFF.

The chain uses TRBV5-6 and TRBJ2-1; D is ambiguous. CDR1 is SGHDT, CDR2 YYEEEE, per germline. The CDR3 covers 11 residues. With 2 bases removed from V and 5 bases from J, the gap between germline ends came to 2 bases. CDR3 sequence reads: CASSFDNEQFF. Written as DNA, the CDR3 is TGTGCCAGCAGCTTCGACAATGAGCAGTTCTTC. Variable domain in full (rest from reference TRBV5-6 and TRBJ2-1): DAGVTQSPTHLIKTRGQQVTLRCSPKSGHDTVSWYQQALGQGPQFIFQYYEEEERQRGNFPDRFSGHQFPNYSSELNVNALLLGDSALYLCASSFDNEQFFGPGTRLTVL.